Sequencing of this T cell receptor (beta chain) was carried out in a study of tumor-infiltrating lymphocytes in localized non-small cell lung cancer. Profiling relied on immunoSEQ multiplex PCR, and the TCRdb table lists in-frame clones only, not all of them. The sample lists 15,000 to 20,000 clones, roughly 73% occurring once. V was trimmed by 6 bases and J by 2 bases, leaving 7 bases between them. The length of the CDR3 is 13 residues. Germline lookup yields CDR1 MNHEY and CDR2 SVGAGI. This chain uses TRBV6-5 with TRBJ2-2; no clear D gene. Sequenced: lung tumor tissue. The clonotype was recovered from a human donor with non-small cell lung cancer. CDR3 DNA: TGTGCCAGCAGCGGGCAAAACACCGGGGAGCTGTTTTTT. Translating it yields CASSGQNTGELFF.